The 31 T cell receptor beta chains presented below share a single source sample, sequenced in a study of blood T cell repertoires in COVID-19. Libraries were prepared by immunoSEQ multiplex PCR; TCRdb keeps only in-frame clonotypes and omits some of them. The sample lists over 35,000 clones, more than 90% occurring once. Sequencing input: peripheral blood. These receptors were taken from a man aged 70-80 years with active COVID-19.

The V call is TRBV27, the J call TRBJ2-1; TRBD1 might be the D (6 bases). This CDR3 contains 16 residues. V lost 2 bases and J 3 bases, leaving 14 bases between the germline ends. The germline V gene encodes CDR1 MNHEY and CDR2 SMNVEV (reference sequence). The CDR3 region is CASSLLTRGVYNEQFF. The CDR3 DNA is TGTGCCAGCAGTTTACTAACCAGGGGAGTCTACAATGAGCAGTTCTTC.

The CDR3 loop reads CASSQTGEKLFF. The CDR3 DNA reads TGTGCCAGCAGCCAAACAGGTGAAAAACTGTTTTTT. The chain combines TRBV3-1 (or the pseudogene TRBV3-2) with TRBJ1-4; TRBD1 might be the D (5 bases). Between the trimmed V and J ends, which lost 2 bases and 7 bases, there was a span of 5 bases. The CDR3 is 12 residues long. The germline CDR1 and CDR2 sequences are LGHDT and YNNKEL (reference sequence).

The chain uses TRBV6-5 and TRBJ2-5, with a tentative D call TRBD2 (7 bases). Germline V CDR1 and CDR2: MNHEY, SVGAGI. V shed 8 bases and J shed 4 bases, with 17 bases lying between them. CDR3 length: 14 amino acids. The CDR3 region is CASDIRGGRETQYF. CDR3 coding DNA: TGTGCCAGCGATATCAGGGGAGGGCGAGAGACCCAGTACTTC.

The chain employs TRBV10-2 and TRBJ2-7; D possibly corresponds to TRBD2 (7 bases). Germline CDR1 is WSHSY and CDR2 is SAAADI. V was cut by 4 bases and J by 6 bases, with 16 bases left in between. The CDR3 runs to 14 residues. The CDR3 is CASSVGGAEIEQYF. CDR3 nucleotide sequence: TGCGCCAGCAGTGTGGGGGGGGCGGAGATCGAGCAGTACTTC.

The rearrangement uses TRBV18 and TRBJ1-2, with TRBD1 matching over 7 bases. This CDR3 comprises 15 residues. Germline V gene data show CDR1 as KGHSH and CDR2 as LQKENI. V shed 3 bases, J shed 2 bases, and the junction held 6 bases outside the gene matches. The CDR3 spells CASSPGTAINYGYTF. In DNA, the CDR3 is TGTGCCAGCTCACCGGGGACAGCGATAAACTATGGCTACACCTTC.

CDR3 nucleotides: TGTGCCAGCAGCCTAAGCCGCGGGGGCGGCCTGTTCTTC. Translating gives CASSLSRGGGLFF. This chain connects TRBV3-1 (or the pseudogene TRBV3-2) to TRBJ2-1, with TRBD2 as a possible D gene (7 bases). Trimming took off 4 bases at V and 15 bases at J, with 19 bases between the two ends. The CDR3 is made up of 13 amino acids. CDR1 and CDR2 from the germline V gene are LGHDT and YNNKEL (reference sequence).

This sequence joins TRBV5-8 and TRBJ2-7; 7 bases align to TRBD2. CDR3 size: 15 residues. V trimming: 4 bases; J trimming: 2 bases; junction bases outside the gene matches: 9. Germline CDR1 is SGHTS and CDR2 is YDEGEE. This CDR3 reads CASSRLGGGTYEQYF. CDR3 nucleotide sequence: TGTGCCAGCAGCCGTTTGGGGGGGGGAACCTACGAGCAGTACTTC.

In nucleotides, the CDR3 is TGCGCCAGCAGCCAAGATTTACAGGGGGGAAATTCACCCCTCCACTTT. Translation gives CASSQDLQGGNSPLHF. The chain is built from TRBV4-3 and TRBJ1-6, with TRBD1 identical over 8 bases. Trimming removed 0 bases from V and 7 bases from J; junction bases left unmatched: 5. CDR1 and CDR2 (germline): LGHNA, YSLEER. The CDR3 sequence is 16 residues long.

This chain connects TRBV18 to TRBJ1-5, with 7 bases identical to TRBD1. J lost 7 bases, V lost 3 bases, and 3 bases had no gene match. Germline CDR1 reads KGHSH; CDR2 reads LQKENI. The CDR3 is 13 residues long. The DNA of the CDR3 is TGTGCCAGCTCACCCGACAGGGTACAGCCCCAGCATTTT. As protein: CASSPDRVQPQHF.

The V and J genes are TRBV7-7 and TRBJ2-5; the D gene is possibly TRBD1 (6 bases). The CDR3 is 15 amino acids. Germline CDR1 and CDR2: SSHAT and FNYEAQ (reference sequence). V lost 4 bases and J 5 bases, leaving 17 bases between the germline ends. This CDR3 reads CASSSAGAWYETQYF. The CDR3 bases are TGTGCCAGCAGCTCAGCAGGGGCGTGGTATGAGACCCAGTACTTC.

The chain links TRBV19 to TRBJ1-1; a weak D match, TRBD1 (6 bases). Trimming took off 2 bases at V and 0 bases at J, with 16 bases between the two ends. The CDR3 covers 17 residues. Germline V CDR1 and CDR2: LNHDA, SQIVND (reference sequence). The CDR3 reads CASSIQGTETMNTEAFF. The CDR3 DNA reads as TGTGCCAGTAGTATACAGGGGACGGAGACCATGAACACTGAAGCTTTCTTT.

V usage is TRBV25-1 and J usage is TRBJ2-1, with D hard to call. CDR1 is MGHDK, CDR2 SYGVNS, per germline. The CDR3 extends over 13 amino acids. V was pared by 10 bases and J by 6 bases, with 16 bases between. This chain's CDR3 is CATTKRTVNEQFF. The CDR3, as DNA: TGTGCCACCACCAAAAGAACAGTCAATGAGCAGTTCTTC.

The chain links TRBV7-6 to TRBJ2-3; TRBD1 is a possible D gene (6 bases). The germline CDR1 and CDR2 sequences are SGHVS and FNYEAQ. The CDR3 is 14 amino acids. The germline V and J ends were trimmed by 4 bases and 2 bases, with 10 bases remaining between them. Written as DNA, the CDR3 is TGTGCCAGCAGCTCCCAGGGGTACACAGATACGCAGTATTTT. Its protein is CASSSQGYTDTQYF.

A single count supports this clone. The CDR3 region has the DNA TGTGCCAGCAGCTCACCGGGACTAGCGAACACCGGGGAGCTGTTTTTT. This codes for CASSSPGLANTGELFF. The gene calls are TRBV7-8 and TRBJ2-2, with TRBD2 matching 8 bases. The CDR3 runs 16 residues. After removal of 4 bases from V and 0 bases from J, the junction contained 4 bases not matched to a gene. Germline CDR1 and CDR2: SGHVS and FQNEAQ.

This clone is a singleton in its sample. A junction boundary mismatches the germline segment, possibly from a read error. The chain carries TRBV7-3 and TRBJ2-1, with D perhaps TRBD2 (5 bases). There are 15 residues in the CDR3. Germline values: CDR1 SGHTA, CDR2 FQGTGA. The CDR3 spells CASSLRSPGNNEQFF. In DNA form, the CDR3 reads TGTGCCAGCAGTTTAAGGTCCCCCGGGAACAATGAGCAGTTCTTC.

This clone was seen just once. The chain carries TRBV6-5 and TRBJ1-3; D not resolved. CDR1 is MNHEY, CDR2 SVGAGI, per germline. The CDR3 runs 15 residues. The ends were cut back, 10 bases at V and 5 bases at J, with 21 bases in the middle. The CDR3 sequence: CATRTRLNRRNTIYF. CDR3 nucleotides: TGTGCCACCAGGACGAGACTGAACCGACGAAACACCATATATTTT.

The V gene is TRBV5-1, the J gene TRBJ1-4; D remains unclear. Germline V CDR1 and CDR2: SGHRS, YFSETQ. The CDR3 covers 16 residues. Trimming removed 5 bases at V and 0 bases at J, with 14 bases between. The CDR3 DNA reads TGCGCCAGCAGTTTCGGAATGGGAGCAACTAATGAAAAACTGTTTTTT. Translation: CASSFGMGATNEKLFF.

The chain recombines TRBV7-8 with TRBJ2-4; TRBD1 might be the D (7 bases). This CDR3 is 13 amino acids long. V lost 0 bases to trimming and J lost 16 bases, with 16 bases between them. CDR1 and CDR2 from the germline V gene are SGHVS and FQNEAQ. The CDR3 DNA sequence: TGTGCCAGCAGCTTAGCCTCGACAGGGACTTGTTACTTC. This gives the protein CASSLASTGTCYF.

The chain carries TRBV29-1 and TRBJ1-2; 11 nucleotides line up with TRBD1. After removal of 7 bases from V and 2 bases from J, the junction contained 3 bases not matched to a gene. Germline V gene data show CDR1 as SQVTM and CDR2 as ANQGSEA. The CDR3 spans 13 residues. CDR3 in DNA: TGCAGCGCCCGGACAGGGGGCAACTATGGCTACACCTTC. This translates into CSARTGGNYGYTF.

A few counts support this clone. This chain joins TRBV7-9 and TRBJ2-7; 9 bases line up with TRBD1. The CDR3 spans 16 residues. J lost 4 bases, V lost 5 bases, and 12 bases had no gene match. Per germline, CDR1 SEHNR and CDR2 FQNEAQ (reference sequence). The CDR3 bases are TGTGCCAGCAGCCGCGGACAGGGGCGGCCCCCGTACGAGCAGTACTTC. It is translated as CASSRGQGRPPYEQYF.

V usage is TRBV5-1 and J usage is TRBJ2-3; 9 bases are shared with TRBD2. CDR1 and CDR2 from the germline V gene are SGHRS and YFSETQ. Trimming removed 0 bases from V and 6 bases from J; junction bases left unmatched: 8. CDR3 size: 16 residues. The CDR3 DNA sequence: TGCGCCAGCAGCTTGGTGAGCGGGAGGTATATGGATACGCAGTATTTT. Translated: CASSLVSGRYMDTQYF.

The chain uses TRBV19 and TRBJ2-1, with TRBD2 identical over 7 bases. V shed 10 bases and J 8 bases; nucleotides not matched to a gene: 14. From germline, CDR1 is LNHDA and CDR2 SQIVND (reference sequence). The CDR3 spans 14 residues. The CDR3 loop is CATWTRRISDEQFF. DNA for the CDR3: TGTGCCACCTGGACTAGAAGGATTTCAGATGAGCAGTTCTTC.

The rearrangement joins TRBV5-8 to TRBJ2-5; D perhaps matches TRBD2 (6 bases). V shed 3 bases and J shed 2 bases, with 8 bases lying between them. Germline CDR1 SGHTS, CDR2 YDEGEE. There are 13 residues in the CDR3. Written as DNA, the CDR3 is TGTGCCAGCAGCTCTGGACTACAAGAGACCCAGTACTTC. Translation gives CASSSGLQETQYF. The variable domain in full, with the rest retrieved from reference TRBV5-8 and TRBJ2-5, is EAGVTQSPTHLIKTRGQQATLRCSPISGHTSVYWYQQALGLGLQFLLWYDEGEERNRGNFPPRFSGRQFPNYSSELNVNALELEDSALYLCASSSGLQETQYFGPGTRLLVL.

J is TRBJ1-4 and V is TRBV24-1; D might be TRBD1 (6 bases). V gave up 9 bases and J gave up 8 bases, with 18 bases separating them. CDR3 length: 14 residues. From germline, CDR1 is KGHDR and CDR2 SFDVKD. This chain's CDR3 is CATSSAGQGEKLFF. CDR3 nucleotide sequence: TGTGCCACCTCGAGCGCGGGTCAGGGGGAAAAACTGTTTTTT.

The chain combines TRBV7-2 with TRBJ2-7, with 13 positions matching TRBD2. Germline values: CDR1 SGHTA, CDR2 FQGNSA. Trimming took 3 bases from V and 2 from J; bases not matched to a gene: 10. This CDR3 has 18 amino acids. CDR3 DNA sequence: TGTGCCAGCAGCTTTTCCTGGACTAGCGGGAGTTGGCCCTACGAGCAGTACTTC. It yields the protein CASSFSWTSGSWPYEQYF.

The chain is built from TRBV19 and TRBJ2-1; 11 bases line up with TRBD1. Germline assignment: CDR1 LNHDA and CDR2 SQIVND (reference sequence). Trimming removed 6 bases from V and 6 bases from J; junction bases left unmatched: 4. The CDR3 consists of 14 residues. The CDR3 loop is CASSRDRGVNEQFF. The CDR3 DNA reads TGTGCCAGTAGCAGGGACAGGGGGGTCAATGAGCAGTTCTTC.

The CDR3 region is CASSQAYGSISEQYF. Written as DNA, the CDR3 is TGTGCCAGCAGCCAAGCCTACGGGTCTATATCCGAGCAGTACTTC. V is TRBV3-1 (or the pseudogene TRBV3-2) and J is TRBJ2-7; D unclear. Germline loops: CDR1 LGHDT, CDR2 YNNKEL (reference sequence). V was pared by 1 base and J by 6 bases, with 16 bases between. The CDR3 totals 15 residues.

V usage is TRBV7-2 and J usage is TRBJ2-1; 10 positions agree with TRBD1. V dropped 0 bases and J dropped 6; count of bases not matched to a gene: 5. Germline lookup yields CDR1 SGHTA and CDR2 FQGNSA. This CDR3 is 16 amino acids long. The CDR3 is CASSLARDRGLNEQFF. In nucleotides, the CDR3 is TGTGCCAGCAGCTTAGCCCGGGACAGGGGCCTCAATGAGCAGTTCTTC.

The chain links TRBV7-2 to TRBJ2-7; 8 bases are shared with TRBD1. The CDR3 length is 15 residues. Unmatched junction bases numbered 4, after V lost 2 bases and J lost 1 base. CDR1 and CDR2 from the germline V gene are SGHTA and FQGNSA. The CDR3: CASSLLTGGSYEQYF. The CDR3 coding sequence is TGTGCCAGCAGCTTACTCACAGGGGGTTCCTACGAGCAGTACTTC.

This chain links TRBV3-1 (or the pseudogene TRBV3-2) with TRBJ2-5; perhaps TRBD1 as D (5 bases). The CDR3 runs to 16 residues. Germline CDR1 reads LGHDT; CDR2 reads YNNKEL (reference sequence). V shed 4 bases and J shed 4 bases, with 19 bases lying between them. Here the CDR3 DNA reads TGTGCCAGCAGCCCGAGTATAAGGGGATCCAGAGAGACCCAGTACTTC. This gives the protein CASSPSIRGSRETQYF.

The chain recombines TRBV7-2 with TRBJ2-1; 9 bases align to TRBD2. The length of the CDR3 is 15 residues. V was pared by 5 bases and J by 5 bases, with 7 bases of the junction left unmatched. The V gene's germline CDR1 is SGHTA and CDR2 FQGNSA. The CDR3 reads CASSGKRGGDNEQFF. CDR3 in DNA: TGTGCCAGCAGCGGAAAGCGCGGGGGGGACAATGAGCAGTTCTTC.